The next 7 T cell receptor beta chains were all read from a single sample in a study of response to subunit inactivated influenza vaccine. TCRdb recomputed calls from the RT-PCR reads with MiXCR, one row per CDR3 protein. This table has over 650,000 distinct CDR3 sequences, roughly 18% appearing once. Sample: PBMCs from blood, taken 5 days after vaccination. The source of these receptors is a man between 50 and 59 years old who received an inactivated influenza vaccine.

The V and J genes are TRBV19 and TRBJ1-1; D perhaps matches TRBD1 (5 bases). The CDR3 is 12 amino acids. Germline-derived CDR1 and CDR2 are LNHDA and SQIVND (reference sequence). The CDR3 is CTSGTGNTEAFF. In DNA form, the CDR3 reads TGTACTTCCGGGACGGGGAACACTGAAGCTTTCTTT.

On this clonotype: Mismatch with germline at one junction end may stem from a read error. The chain is built from TRBV10-3 and TRBJ2-1, with 11 bases matching TRBD2. Germline V gene sequence: CDR1 ENHRY, CDR2 SYGVKD. This CDR3 is built from 17 residues. The CDR3 spells CAIRESQGTSGLNEQFF. For the CDR3, the DNA is TGTGCCATCCGTGAGTCCCAAGGGACTAGCGGACTGAATGAGCAGTTCTTC.

Remarks on this clonotype: This may be a read error: a much more frequent sequence differs by one nucleotide. V usage is TRBV20-1 and J usage is TRBJ2-4, with a weak D call TRBD2 (5 bases). This CDR3 contains 14 residues. Germline loops: CDR1 DFQATT, CDR2 SNEGSKA (reference sequence). In nucleotides, the CDR3 is TGCGGTGCCCTGCGAGGGTTAACGGGAAACATTCAGTACTTC. Protein: CGALRGLTGNIQYF.

This chain uses TRBV20-1 with TRBJ2-7; the match to TRBD2 covers 7 bases. Germline assignment: CDR1 DFQATT and CDR2 SNEGSKA (reference sequence). This CDR3 spans 14 amino acids. The V gene end was trimmed by 0 bases and the J gene end by 7 bases; junction bases not matched to a gene: 9. Here the CDR3 DNA reads TGCAGTGCTAGAGATGGGGGAGGGTTCAGGGAGCAGTACTTC. It is translated as CSARDGGGFREQYF.

This clonotype was observed a few times. The chain links TRBV27 to TRBJ2-5; D ambiguous. The CDR3 has 16 residues. Trimming left V 3 bases short and J 0 bases short, with 14 bases between. Germline loops: CDR1 MNHEY, CDR2 SMNVEV (reference sequence). The CDR3 region is CASSFRYGAYQETQYF. CDR3 in DNA: TGTGCCAGCAGTTTTCGGTATGGCGCATACCAAGAGACCCAGTACTTC.

The chain combines TRBV5-5 with TRBJ2-1, with D possibly TRBD2 on 5 matching bases. The CDR3 has 16 amino acids. Germline V CDR1 and CDR2: SGHKS, YYEKEE (reference sequence). V was shortened by 4 bases and J by 2 bases, with 16 bases between the two germline ends. The CDR3 is CASSRESLRAYNEQFF. In DNA, the CDR3 is TGTGCCAGCAGCCGAGAGAGCCTGCGGGCCTACAATGAGCAGTTCTTC.

The rearrangement joins TRBV12-3 or TRBV12-4 to TRBJ2-7; 7 nucleotides match TRBD1. The V and J ends lost 3 bases and 5 bases, in that order; junction bases with no gene match: 7. The CDR3 sequence is 14 residues long. The DNA of the CDR3 is TGTGCCAGCAGTTTTAGACAGGGAAGCAACGAGCAGTACTTC. This encodes CASSFRQGSNEQYF.